These T cell receptor beta chains were read from a single sample in a study of vaccination and CD4 T cells after COVID-19. TCRdb re-called the PCR reads through MiXCR, storing one row per CDR3 protein. The sample consists of some 8,400 distinct CDR3 sequences, about 50% of them appearing once. These TCRs' antigens remain unknown. The sequenced sample was CD4+ T cells from blood, cultured in vitro. The receptors stem from a human donor who had recovered from COVID-19. Each CDR3 is given with its conserved first and last residue. Fields, in order: V gene, J gene, D gene, clone size, CDR3 DNA, CDR3 protein. The D gene is left open where the match is weak. Not every row has a clone size; where given, it reads once, few, many or a size class.

v_call: TRBV15; j_call: TRBJ1-1; d_call: -; clone_size: -; cdr3_nt: TGTGCCACCAGCAGAGAATTGGGGAGGAACACTGAAGCTTTCTTT; cdr3_aa: CATSRELGRNTEAFF
v_call: TRBV6-5; j_call: TRBJ1-2; d_call: TRBD1; clone_size: -; cdr3_nt: TGTGCCAGCAGTTACTCTGGGACAGGGAAATATGGCTACACCTTC; cdr3_aa: CASSYSGTGKYGYTF
v_call: TRBV20-1; j_call: TRBJ2-3; d_call: TRBD2; clone_size: few; cdr3_nt: TGCAGTGCCGGGACCCCCGCTAGCGGGAGGGCCGGGGCAGATACGCAGTATTTT; cdr3_aa: CSAGTPASGRAGADTQYF
v_call: TRBV6-1; j_call: TRBJ1-6; d_call: -; clone_size: few; cdr3_nt: TGTGCCAGCAGTGCGGGACCCCGAAACCTCCACTTT; cdr3_aa: CASSAGPRNLHF
v_call: TRBV27; j_call: TRBJ2-3; d_call: TRBD2; clone_size: -; cdr3_nt: TGTGCCAGCAGTTTTTCGGGGGGGGCAGATACGCAGTATTTT; cdr3_aa: CASSFSGGADTQYF
v_call: TRBV5-5; j_call: TRBJ1-1; d_call: -; clone_size: -; cdr3_nt: TGTGCCAGCAGCTCCAGACGATCAATGGCCAGGAACACTGAAGCTTTCTTT; cdr3_aa: CASSSRRSMARNTEAFF
v_call: TRBV7-8; j_call: TRBJ1-3; d_call: -; clone_size: medium-sized; cdr3_nt: TGTGCCAGCAGCTTAGTCTTCTCGGACAGCTCTGGAAACACCATATATTTT; cdr3_aa: CASSLVFSDSSGNTIYF
v_call: TRBV5-1; j_call: TRBJ2-1; d_call: -; clone_size: -; cdr3_nt: TGCGCCAGCAGCTTAAGTTCTCGGGCGGACAATGAGCAGTTCTTC; cdr3_aa: CASSLSSRADNEQFF
v_call: TRBV6-5; j_call: TRBJ1-2; d_call: TRBD1; clone_size: -; cdr3_nt: TGTGCCAGCAGTTACGACAGGGGTTATGGCTACACCTTC; cdr3_aa: CASSYDRGYGYTF
v_call: TRBV10-1; j_call: TRBJ2-5; d_call: -; clone_size: -; cdr3_nt: TGCGCCAGCAGTGCCCTCAAGGGGGGAGTGGGAACCCAGTACTTC; cdr3_aa: CASSALKGGVGTQYF
v_call: TRBV6-1; j_call: TRBJ2-5; d_call: -; clone_size: -; cdr3_nt: TGTGCCACGACTTTGGGGGGTTGGGAGACCCAGTACTTC; cdr3_aa: CATTLGGWETQYF
v_call: TRBV18; j_call: TRBJ2-7; d_call: -; clone_size: -; cdr3_nt: TGTGCCAGCTCACCCGGGACATACTCCTACGAGCAGTACTTC; cdr3_aa: CASSPGTYSYEQYF
v_call: TRBV11-2; j_call: TRBJ2-5; d_call: TRBD2; clone_size: -; cdr3_nt: TGTGCCAGCAGCCCCAGCCCCGGGGGACTAGCGGGAAGGAAGACCCAGTACTTC; cdr3_aa: CASSPSPGGLAGRKTQYF
v_call: TRBV29-1; j_call: TRBJ2-5; d_call: TRBD1; clone_size: once; cdr3_nt: TGCAGCGTTTCACAGGGGCCCGTGGAGACCCAGTACTTC; cdr3_aa: CSVSQGPVETQYF
v_call: TRBV5-4; j_call: TRBJ1-2; d_call: TRBD1; clone_size: -; cdr3_nt: TGTGCCAGCAGCTTGGCGGCGACAGGGGGCCCGGATGGCTACACCTTC; cdr3_aa: CASSLAATGGPDGYTF
v_call: TRBV12-2; j_call: TRBJ2-1; d_call: -; clone_size: -; cdr3_nt: TGTGCAAGTCGCTTAGAGTCGTACAATGAGCAGTTCTTC; cdr3_aa: CASRLESYNEQFF
v_call: TRBV7-9; j_call: TRBJ1-5; d_call: -; clone_size: -; cdr3_nt: TGTGCCAGCAGCTTAGCAGAACAGGGAAGACAGCCCCAGCATTTT; cdr3_aa: CASSLAEQGRQPQHF
v_call: TRBV4-1; j_call: TRBJ1-2; d_call: -; clone_size: -; cdr3_nt: TGCGCCAGCAGCCAAGGAGGGGCTAACTATGGCTACACCTTC; cdr3_aa: CASSQGGANYGYTF
v_call: TRBV6-1; j_call: TRBJ1-5; d_call: -; clone_size: few; cdr3_nt: TGTGCCAGCAGTAAACAGCAAAATCAGCCCCAGCATTTT; cdr3_aa: CASSKQQNQPQHF
v_call: TRBV10-3; j_call: TRBJ2-7; d_call: -; clone_size: -; cdr3_nt: TGTGCCATCAGTGAGTTGAGAGTCCGCGAGTCAGGCTACGAGCAGTACTTC; cdr3_aa: CAISELRVRESGYEQYF
v_call: TRBV7-2; j_call: TRBJ1-3; d_call: -; clone_size: -; cdr3_nt: TGTGCCAGCAGCGTGGACCCGGGTTCTGGAAACACCATATATTTT; cdr3_aa: CASSVDPGSGNTIYF
v_call: TRBV6-5; j_call: TRBJ1-2; d_call: -; clone_size: -; cdr3_nt: TGTGCCAGCAGTTACGAGGGGGTGTATGGCTACACCTTC; cdr3_aa: CASSYEGVYGYTF